The T cell receptor (beta chain) described here comes from a study of T cells expressing NK-cell markers. Whole-study context: Investigators obtained TCR beta repertoires from sorted CD3+CD56+NKG2C+, CD3+CD56+NKG2C- and CD3+CD56-NKG2C+ T cells. Overall study results and limits: Each of 6 or 7 donors carried dominant NKG2C+ clonotypes accounting for roughly 1.0-7.0% of CD8+ T cells. Expanded NKG2C+ T cell clones were not confirmed as HCMV-specific.

Germline CDR1 and CDR2: LGHNA and YSLEER. The CDR3 sequence is 17 residues long. TCRdb reprocessed the 5' RACE reads, with one entry per CDR3 protein and no DNA. This sample contains almost 450,000 distinct CDR3 sequences. As concerns this clonotype: No antigen is known for it.

The sample was blood T cells: a sorted CD56 or NKG2C T cell subset, CD4+ or CD8+ T cells, or bulk PBMC T cells (not recorded which). This receptor was obtained from a woman aged 18 to 69 in good health. The chain uses TRBV4-3 and TRBJ2-3; TCRdb's assignment of TRBD1 cannot be checked, as there is no DNA. CDR3 loop: CASICSLGQRCTDTQYF.